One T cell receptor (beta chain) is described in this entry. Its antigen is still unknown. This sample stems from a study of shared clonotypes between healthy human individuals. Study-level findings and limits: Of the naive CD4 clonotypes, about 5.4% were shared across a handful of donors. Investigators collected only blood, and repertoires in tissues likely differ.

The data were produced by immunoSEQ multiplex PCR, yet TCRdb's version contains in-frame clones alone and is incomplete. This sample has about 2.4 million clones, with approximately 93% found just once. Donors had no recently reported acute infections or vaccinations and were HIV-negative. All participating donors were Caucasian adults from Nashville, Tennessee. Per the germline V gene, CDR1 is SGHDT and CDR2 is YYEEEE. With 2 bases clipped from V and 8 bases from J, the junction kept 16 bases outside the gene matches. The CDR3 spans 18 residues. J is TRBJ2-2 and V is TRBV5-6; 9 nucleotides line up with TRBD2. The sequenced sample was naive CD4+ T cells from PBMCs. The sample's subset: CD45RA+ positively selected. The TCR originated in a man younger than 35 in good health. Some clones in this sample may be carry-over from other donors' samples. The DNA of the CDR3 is TGTGCCAGCAGCTTCTACAGGCTAGCGGGGCTCCCCGTGGGGGAGCTGTTTTTT. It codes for CASSFYRLAGLPVGELFF. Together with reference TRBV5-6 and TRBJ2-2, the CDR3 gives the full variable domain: DAGVTQSPTHLIKTRGQQVTLRCSPKSGHDTVSWYQQALGQGPQFIFQYYEEEERQRGNFPDRFSGHQFPNYSSELNVNALLLGDSALYLCASSFYRLAGLPVGELFFGEGSRLTVL.